The entry that follows covers one T cell receptor (beta chain) sequence. Its antigen remains unidentified. A much larger clone is a single base away; this may be a read error. Because it lacks the conserved phenylalanine or tryptophan at the end, this CDR3 is likely a read error. This sample stems from a study of T cells in Graves' hyperthyroidism and ophthalmopathy (dated by TCRdb to between 2018 and 2021). A note on the overall study: Peripheral blood samples were taken at the time of initial diagnosis, prior to any treatment. A discovery cohort of fewer than 110 patients, 43 with Graves' ophthalmopathy and about 60 with stable Graves' hyperthyroidism, was used to find distinguishing TCR V-J signatures. Whether ophthalmopathy could be predicted prospectively was tested in an independent validation cohort made up of roughly 20 hyperthyroidism patients plus 17 patients who later progressed to ophthalmopathy. For training and testing, the 110 or so patients in the discovery cohort were randomly divided in a 7:3 ratio. In about 6 Graves' hyperthyroidism patients, the study also compared T-cell repertoires from thyroid tissue with T-cell repertoires from blood. Following sampling, methimazole starting at 30 mg daily was given to hyperthyroidism patients, and high-dose intravenous methylprednisolone was given to ophthalmopathy patients. The paper describes TCR Vbeta CDR3 sequencing of around 140 peripheral blood samples, made up of 43 ophthalmopathy patients, around 78 hyperthyroidism patients and roughly 17 progressor patients. Overall study outcomes, separate from this receptor: No statistical method was used to set the sample size in advance, and investigators knew the group allocation. During validation, the model predicted progression to ophthalmopathy a median of approximately 6 months ahead of onset, with 70.59% sensitivity and 72% to 80% specificity. A 13 V-J signature model separated ophthalmopathy from stable hyperthyroidism, with around 91% sensitivity and 81.08% specificity in cross-validation and 80%/75% in testing. Most expanded thyroid clonotypes (frequency above 0.001) were also detected in blood, suggesting blood repertoires may reflect thyroid immune responses.

TCR beta CDR3 regions were amplified from RNA transcripts. The TCR CDR3 was subjected to a first round of RT-PCR using the HTBI primer set and the Qiagen OneStep RT-PCR kit. The libraries were constructed in a second round of multiplex PCR and then size-selected and purified. Sequencing of the libraries was done on an Illumina HiSeq2000 using paired-end 100 bp reads. On the authors' methods: SOAPnuke was used to process the raw data, removing reads that contained adapters or uncalled bases, had a mean Phred below 15, or lacked an exact match to the constant primer or identifier. High-quality paired reads were merged using COPE v1.2.5, and each unique nucleotide sequence was defined as a clonotype. Clonotypes were aligned to IMGT TRBV, TRBD and TRBJ reference segments using MiTCR v1.1. The analysis included only V-J combinations with a frequency above 0.0001, which together covered 98% to 99.2% of the repertoires. The TCS score was defined as F50 (clonal expansion) divided by E x V (chaos), with BLOSUM62-based TCRdist calculated between CDR3 peptides within each V-J. Welch's t-statistics and random forest reduced around 510 V-J features to 13, which were used in a naive Bayes classifier (R e1071). TCRdb reran the public reads through fastp at Q25 and MiXCR, keeping productive beta chains. Records with the same CDR3 protein are collapsed into one entry carrying the most frequent genes and DNA. What appears here as the V and J calls and clone size reflects TCRdb's work, not the paper's. Here the sample has some 570,000 distinct CDR3 sequences; 15% to 20% occur a single time. The ten largest clones take up about 16% of the sample.

Ophthalmopathy patients had moderately to severely active disease, with a Clinical Activity Score of 3 or more, a NOSPECS grade of 4 or more, and a disease duration of less than 3 months. Patients with uncontrolled infections, other autoimmune diseases, pregnancy or lactation were excluded. Clinical symptoms, serum thyroxine and TRAb, thyroid ultrasound, and orbital computed tomography formed the basis for the diagnoses. PBMCs were isolated from more than 9 ml of fresh peripheral blood by Ficoll-Paque density gradient centrifugation. Trizol reagent was used to extract total RNA, and RNA quality was then checked on an Agilent 2100 Bioanalyzer. Sequencing was done on a sample of blood. The clonotype originates from a woman between 18 and 29 years old with Graves' ophthalmopathy.

The CDR3 protein is CASSSREGGGTEAFY. The nucleotides are TGTGCCAGCAGTTCCAGGGAAGGGGGGGGTACTGAAGCTTTCTAT. The V gene is TRBV6-2 or TRBV6-3 and the J gene is TRBJ1-1; D gene: possibly TRBD1, on 6 matching bases. The V end loses 4 bases and the J end loses 5 bases, and a stretch of 17 bases separates them. From a lookup of the germline V gene, CDR1 and CDR2 are MNHEY and SVGEGT. The CDR3 spans 15 residues, counting both ends. Just CDR3 DNA is preserved here, 45 bases in frame from base 1.